These 28 T cell receptor beta chains originate from one sample sequenced in a study of T cells in Graves' hyperthyroidism and ophthalmopathy. What was amplified from RNA transcripts were TCR beta CDR3 regions. Primed by the HTBI set, a first-round RT-PCR was run on the TCR CDR3. TCRdb re-called the multiplex PCR reads through MiXCR, storing one row per CDR3 protein. The table has 550,000 to 600,000 distinct CDR3 sequences, around 42% seen once. The sample comprised peripheral blood or thyroid tissue (not recorded which). The receptors were sampled from an adult woman with Graves' disease, either hyperthyroidism or ophthalmopathy (not recorded which).

The rearrangement uses TRBV7-9 and TRBJ1-3; 7 nucleotides match TRBD1. Trimming at V came to 3 bases and at J to 4 bases, leaving 6 bases not matched to a gene. This CDR3 spans 15 amino acids. Germline values: CDR1 SEHNR, CDR2 FQNEAQ (reference sequence). This chain's CDR3 is CASSLRTGLGNTIYF. The DNA for the CDR3 is TGTGCCAGCAGCTTGCGGACAGGTCTGGGAAACACCATATATTTT.

This clonotype was detected many times. The chain combines TRBV7-3 with TRBJ2-7; D assignment may be TRBD1 or TRBD2 (6 bases each). V was trimmed by 2 bases and J by 4 bases, leaving 15 bases between them. CDR3 length: 15 amino acids. The germline gives CDR1 SGHTA, CDR2 FQGTGA. Here the CDR3 DNA reads TGTGCCAGCAGCTTAGCCCCGGGGGCGAAGTACGAGCAGTACTTC. Amino acid sequence: CASSLAPGAKYEQYF. The full variable domain, its missing parts supplied by reference TRBV7-3 and TRBJ2-7, is GAGVSQTPSNKVTEKGKYVELRCDPISGHTALYWYRQSLGQGPEFLIYFQGTGAADDSGLPNDRFFAVRPEGSVSTLKIQRTERGDSAVYLCASSLAPGAKYEQYFGPGTRLTVT.

The chain uses TRBV2 and TRBJ2-7, with 7 bases that match TRBD2. The CDR3 consists of 13 residues. Germline CDR1 is SNHLY and CDR2 is FYNNEI. The trim removed 4 bases at V and 4 bases at J, leaving 4 bases unmatched. The DNA for the CDR3 is TGTGCCAGCAGTGGGGAGGGTGGATACGAGCAGTACTTC. Translation: CASSGEGGYEQYF.

V and J are TRBV6-1 and TRBJ2-3, with D possibly being TRBD2 (5 bases). Trimming took off 7 bases at V and 8 bases at J, with 13 bases between the two ends. CDR1 and CDR2 from the germline V gene are MNHNS and SASEGT. The CDR3 runs to 12 residues. CDR3 nucleotides: TGTGCCAGCATAGGATTGGCGGGTACGCAGTATTTT. Translating it yields CASIGLAGTQYF.

The V gene is TRBV10-3, the J gene TRBJ2-5; D is ambiguous. The CDR3 is 13 residues long. Trimming took off 2 bases at V and 5 bases at J, with 9 bases between the two ends. Germline V lookup: CDR1 ENHRY, CDR2 SYGVKD. Written as DNA, the CDR3 is TGTGCCATCAGTGAGGAGGCGAAGGAGACCCAGTACTTC. This encodes CAISEEAKETQYF.

In its sample, this clonotype was seen many times. The rearrangement links TRBV7-9 to TRBJ2-2; D is tentatively TRBD1 or TRBD2 (5 bases each). The CDR3 sequence is 15 residues long. Trimming took 4 bases from V and 7 from J, leaving 16 bases between them. Germline CDR1 SEHNR, CDR2 FQNEAQ (reference sequence). The CDR3 bases are TGTGCCAGCAGCTCCCGGGACCCGGGCGGCGGGGAGCTGTTTTTT. This encodes CASSSRDPGGGELFF.

The V and J genes are TRBV4-1 and TRBJ1-2; TRBD1 aligns across 7 bases. After removal of 1 base from V and 3 bases from J, the junction contained 8 bases not matched to a gene. Germline CDR1 and CDR2: MGHRA and YSYEKL. The CDR3 sequence is 16 residues long. The CDR3 loop reads CASSQGRTGRYYGYTF. CDR3 nucleotide sequence: TGCGCCAGCAGCCAAGGAAGGACAGGAAGGTACTATGGCTACACCTTC.

This clonotype came up many times. V is TRBV7-9 and J is TRBJ2-7, with D maybe TRBD2 (5 bases). This CDR3 spans 14 amino acids. Trimming took off 4 bases at V and 5 bases at J, with 15 bases between the two ends. Germline V gene sequence: CDR1 SEHNR, CDR2 FQNEAQ (reference sequence). As DNA, the CDR3 is TGTGCCAGCAGCTCCCCCCGTCGAGGGAACGAGCAGTACTTC. Its translation: CASSSPRRGNEQYF.

V and J are TRBV7-9 and TRBJ2-2; 8 positions match TRBD1. The CDR3 is 15 residues long. The junction had 9 bases not matched to a gene; V was cut back by 7 bases and J by 5 bases. The germline V gene has CDR1 SEHNR and CDR2 FQNEAQ (reference sequence). CDR3 DNA sequence: TGTGCCAGCAACCCCCGGGACAGGATTACCGGGGAGCTGTTTTTT. Its translation is CASNPRDRITGELFF.

This clonotype came up a few times. This rearrangement joins TRBV29-1 to TRBJ2-3; 11 bases are a match to TRBD1. The length of the CDR3 is 14 residues. Trimming at V came to 6 bases and at J to 5 bases, leaving 7 bases not matched to a gene. Germline lookup yields CDR1 SQVTM and CDR2 ANQGSEA. CDR3 region: CSVTDRGRGDTQYF. CDR3 nucleotide sequence: TGCAGCGTAACGGACAGGGGGCGAGGAGATACGCAGTATTTT.

This rearrangement joins TRBV9 to TRBJ1-3; D is uncertain. V lost 0 bases to trimming and J lost 4 bases, with 5 bases between them. The CDR3 is made up of 13 amino acids. Per the germline V gene, CDR1 is SGDLS and CDR2 is YYNGEE. The CDR3, as DNA: TGTGCCAGCAGCGTAGACGGGGGAAACACCATATATTTT. Its translation is CASSVDGGNTIYF.

The table lists this clonotype with a count of one. The chain has TRBV4-2 and TRBJ2-7, with TRBD2 identical over 9 bases. This CDR3 spans 16 amino acids. Germline values: CDR1 LGHNA, CDR2 YNFKEQ. Unmatched junction bases numbered 6, after V lost 1 base and J lost 2 bases. CDR3 sequence (DNA): TGTGCCAGCAGCCAAGGCGGACTAGCGCAAACCTACGAGCAGTACTTC. It is translated as CASSQGGLAQTYEQYF.

Many counts were recorded for this clonotype. The chain is built from TRBV20-1 and TRBJ1-6; TRBD1 matches 7 bases. Trimming removed 5 bases from V and 5 bases from J; junction bases left unmatched: 9. This CDR3 region has 15 residues. Per germline, CDR1 DFQATT and CDR2 SNEGSKA (reference sequence). CDR3 amino acids: CSASKTGRNNSPLHF. CDR3 coding DNA: TGCAGTGCTTCGAAGACAGGGAGGAATAATTCACCCCTCCACTTT.

The chain is built from TRBV20-1 and TRBJ2-7, with a tentative D call TRBD1 (6 bases). Deletions cut 0 bases from V and 6 bases from J, with 15 bases between. CDR1 and CDR2 (germline): DFQATT, SNEGSKA (reference sequence). CDR3 size: 14 residues. The CDR3 region is CSARDNRELGEQYF. The CDR3 nucleotides read TGCAGTGCTAGAGATAACAGGGAGCTAGGCGAGCAGTACTTC.

This clonotype was picked up many times. This chain links TRBV6-5 with TRBJ1-6, with D perhaps matching TRBD1 (5 bases). The CDR3 runs 15 residues. Trimming removed 0 bases from V and 9 bases from J, with 12 bases in between. The germline gives CDR1 MNHEY, CDR2 SVGAGI. The CDR3 protein is CASSYSGGEGSPLHF. The CDR3 nucleotides read TGTGCCAGCAGTTACTCGGGGGGAGAAGGTTCACCCCTCCACTTT.

This clonotype was seen at least ten times. The rearrangement joins TRBV24-1 to TRBJ1-1; D may be TRBD1 (6 bases). V was clipped by 2 bases and J by 11 bases, with 14 bases between them. The CDR3 has 13 amino acids. Germline V lookup: CDR1 KGHDR, CDR2 SFDVKD. The CDR3 DNA is TGTGCCACCAGTGATTGGGAGGGGGAGAAGGCTTTCTTT. The encoded protein is CATSDWEGEKAFF.

This sequence joins TRBV12-3 or TRBV12-4 and TRBJ2-5; 8 bases fit TRBD1. V trimming: 5 bases; J trimming: 5 bases; junction bases outside the gene matches: 10. CDR3 length: 15 residues. CDR3 DNA sequence: TGTGCCAGCAGTCCTCGACAGGGGCCGTGGGAGACCCAGTACTTC. Translation gives CASSPRQGPWETQYF.

V gene TRBV2 combines with J gene TRBJ1-3; 7 bases align to TRBD1. With V trimmed by 10 bases and J by 0 bases, 6 bases remained unmatched. Looked up from germline, CDR1 is SNHLY and CDR2 is FYNNEI. CDR3 size: 14 residues. Here the CDR3 DNA reads TGTGCCACCCGCGGGACAGCCTCTGGAAACACCATATATTTT. This sequence encodes CATRGTASGNTIYF.

This clonotype showed up many times. The rearrangement uses TRBV7-6 and TRBJ2-7, with 9 bases identical to TRBD2. The CDR3 has 15 amino acids. CDR1 and CDR2 from the germline V gene are SGHVS and FNYEAQ. J gave up 3 bases and V 7 bases, and 10 bases lay outside the gene matches. In DNA, the CDR3 is TGTGCCAGCACCCTCGCTGCGGGAGGGGACTACGAGCAGTACTTC. Protein sequence: CASTLAAGGDYEQYF. The full variable domain, with the rest looked up from reference TRBV7-6 and TRBJ2-7, is GAGVSQSPRYKVTKRGQDVALRCDPISGHVSLYWYRQALGQGPEFLTYFNYEAQQDKSGLPNDRFSAERPEGSISTLTIQRTEQRDSAMYRCASTLAAGGDYEQYFGPGTRLTVT.

The chain is built from TRBV7-4 and TRBJ1-4; TRBD1 might be the D (6 bases). Germline CDR1 SGHVT, CDR2 SQSDAQ. The CDR3 sequence is 16 residues long. Between the trimmed V and J ends, which lost 6 bases and 3 bases, there was a span of 17 bases. The CDR3 DNA is TGTGCCAGCAGTCCCAGGGGCGGGATGCCTAATGAAAAACTGTTTTTT. It specifies CASSPRGGMPNEKLFF. Looking up the rest from reference TRBV7-4 and TRBJ1-4 gives the full variable domain: GAGVSQSPRYKVAKRGRDVALRCDSISGHVTLYWYRQTLGQGSEVLTYSQSDAQRDKSGRPSGRFSAERPERSVSTLKIQRTEQGDSAVYLCASSPRGGMPNEKLFFGSGTQLSVL.

The table lists this clonotype with a few counts. CDR3 in amino acids: CSVGGDRVYEQYF. DNA for the CDR3: TGCAGCGTTGGGGGGGACAGGGTCTACGAGCAGTACTTC. V usage is TRBV29-1 and J usage is TRBJ2-7, with 9 positions matching TRBD1. The CDR3 has 13 amino acids. Germline trimming cut 4 bases from V and 3 bases from J; bases unmatched to any gene: 4. Germline loops: CDR1 SQVTM, CDR2 ANQGSEA.

Regarding this clonotype: The conserved closing phenylalanine or tryptophan is absent in this CDR3, likely reflecting a read error. The limits of the CDR3 on the DNA are not certain, so only TCRdb's listed CDR3 is given. The chain uses TRBV5-5 and TRBJ2-6; the D call in the table, TRBD2, was not verified against the DNA. The CDR3 sequence runs 12 residues, both termini included. Germline values: CDR1 SGHKS, CDR2 YYEKEE (reference sequence). The CDR3 loop reads CASSYPKSGLAI.

In this sample, this clonotype turned up a few times. The chain carries TRBV29-1 and TRBJ1-2, with TRBD1 identical over 7 bases. This CDR3 has 13 residues. V gave up 7 bases and J gave up 4 bases; unmatched junction bases: 9. The V gene's germline CDR1 is SQVTM and CDR2 ANQGSEA. The DNA of the CDR3 is TGCAGCGCTTCAGCCGGGACAGCCTATGGCTACACCTTC. Its translation is CSASAGTAYGYTF.

The chain couples TRBV2 to TRBJ2-5, with TRBD2 matching 12 bases. From germline, CDR1 is SNHLY and CDR2 FYNNEI. CDR3 size: 18 residues. J gave up 4 bases and V 4 bases, and 13 bases lay outside the gene matches. The CDR3 DNA reads as TGTGCCAGCAGTGGAGGTCTAGCGGGAGGGCCCGGGTCAGAGACCCAGTACTTC. Its translation is CASSGGLAGGPGSETQYF.

This clonotype was seen many times. The chain couples TRBV11-2 to TRBJ2-7; tentative D call: TRBD1 (5 bases). Germline V CDR1 and CDR2: SGHAT, FQNNGV. Between the trimmed V and J ends, which lost 0 bases and 2 bases, there was a span of 8 bases. The CDR3 consists of 14 residues. In DNA form, the CDR3 reads TGTGCCAGCAGCTTAGACCAGGGTACCTACGAGCAGTACTTC. Translated: CASSLDQGTYEQYF.

This clonotype was seen more than once but under ten times. V and J are TRBV14 and TRBJ1-1, with D possibly being TRBD1 (5 bases). The ends were cut back, 2 bases at V and 0 bases at J, with 25 bases in the middle. This CDR3 region has 20 residues. Germline-derived CDR1 and CDR2 are SGHDN and FVKESK. The CDR3 loop reads CASSQSFRDEFFTMNTEAFF. CDR3 in DNA: TGTGCCAGCAGCCAATCCTTCCGGGACGAATTCTTTACTATGAACACTGAAGCTTTCTTT.

Details on this clonotype: Possible read error: a much larger clone is one base away. The chain recombines TRBV5-1 with TRBJ1-4; 9 bases fit TRBD1. The CDR3 has 15 amino acids. CDR1 is SGHRS and CDR2 is YFSETQ in the germline V gene. Trimming took 4 bases from V and 12 from J; bases not matched to a gene: 13. The CDR3 sequence is CASSRRGQGDKELFF. The DNA of the CDR3 is TGCGCCAGCAGCCGTCGGGGACAGGGAGATAAAGAACTGTTTTTT.

A few counts support this clonotype. The chain employs TRBV18 and TRBJ1-2, with D unclear. Germline V gene lookup returns CDR1 KGHSH and CDR2 LQKENI. Trimming shortened V by 3 bases and J by 4 bases, and 15 bases separated the two germline ends. The CDR3 is 15 amino acids. The CDR3 loop reads CASSPEGTSIYGYTF. The DNA of the CDR3 is TGTGCCAGCTCACCGGAGGGCACGTCAATCTATGGCTACACCTTC.